These 22 T cell receptor beta chains came from one sample sequenced in a study of CD8 T cells in Susac syndrome. With random hexamers, roughly 0.45 to 1 ug RNA was reverse transcribed. TCRdb reanalysed the immunoSEQ multiplex PCR reads using MiXCR and keeps one entry per CDR3 protein. Of roughly 190,000 distinct CDR3 sequences in the sample, roughly nine tenths were seen once. The sequencing sample was made of CD4+ T cells from PBMCs. These receptors came from a human donor with Susac syndrome.

V is TRBV6-1 and J is TRBJ2-7; D remains unclear. The CDR3 contains 14 residues. Trimming stripped 6 bases from V and 4 bases from J, with 16 bases between. In germline, CDR1 is MNHNS, CDR2 SASEGT. The CDR3 DNA reads as TGTGCCAGCAGATTCTCCCTAGAGGTGTACGAGCAGTACTTC. Protein: CASRFSLEVYEQYF.

This clonotype was counted a single time. The chain joins TRBV5-1 to TRBJ2-7, with TRBD1 identical over 12 bases. Trimming cost V 4 bases and J 4 bases; bases outside gene matches: 18. Germline CDR1 and CDR2: SGHRS and YFSETQ. The CDR3 length is 19 residues. The CDR3 nucleotides read TGCGCCAGCAGCCGTCGGGACAGGGGGCTGGCTGGCGGGAGATACGAGCAGTACTTC. Protein product: CASSRRDRGLAGGRYEQYF.

J is TRBJ2-7 and V is TRBV3-1; D is uncertain. The CDR3 length is 12 residues. Trimming pared 1 base from V and 6 bases from J, leaving 7 bases between. Germline CDR1 is LGHDT and CDR2 is YNNKEL (reference sequence). CDR3 nucleotide sequence: TGTGCCAGCAGCCAAGCAGGCCGCGAGCAGTACTTC. It translates to CASSQAGREQYF.

The V call is TRBV19, the J call TRBJ2-2; no clear D gene. Per germline, CDR1 LNHDA and CDR2 SQIVND (reference sequence). This CDR3 region has 14 residues. Trimming took off 6 bases at V and 4 bases at J, with 12 bases between the two ends. The CDR3 DNA sequence: TGTGCCAGTAGCCTCTATCAGAGCACCGGGGAGCTGTTTTTT. Translation: CASSLYQSTGELFF.

This chain joins TRBV7-2 and TRBJ2-7; D unclear. V was cut by 2 bases and J by 3 bases, with 11 bases left in between. The CDR3 has 14 residues. The germline V gene has CDR1 SGHTA and CDR2 FQGNSA. The CDR3 is CASSLQASNYEQYF. Written as DNA, the CDR3 is TGTGCCAGCAGCTTACAAGCGTCGAACTACGAGCAGTACTTC.

J is TRBJ1-1 and V is TRBV7-2, with 12 bases that match TRBD1. Germline V lookup: CDR1 SGHTA, CDR2 FQGNSA. The ends lost 5 bases at V and 4 bases at J; junction bases unmatched: 5. The CDR3 is 15 amino acids. The CDR3 here is CASSPRDRGPTEAFF. CDR3 nucleotides: TGTGCCAGCAGCCCCCGGGACAGGGGGCCCACTGAAGCTTTCTTT.

The V call is TRBV19, the J call TRBJ2-2, with D perhaps matching TRBD1 (6 bases). CDR1 is LNHDA, CDR2 SQIVND, per germline (reference sequence). V was clipped by 9 bases and J by 6 bases, with 17 bases between them. There are 14 residues in the CDR3. CDR3 amino acids: CASRTDPQAGELFF. As DNA, the CDR3 is TGTGCCAGCCGGACAGACCCTCAGGCCGGGGAGCTGTTTTTT.

The V gene is TRBV2, the J gene TRBJ1-2; maybe TRBD1 (6 bases). V was trimmed by 6 bases and J by 0 bases, leaving 8 bases between them. From germline, CDR1 is SNHLY and CDR2 FYNNEI. This CDR3 region has 13 residues. CDR3 region: CASREGANYGYTF. The CDR3 DNA reads as TGTGCCAGCAGAGAGGGGGCTAACTATGGCTACACCTTC.

This clonotype came up once. V is TRBV6-2 or TRBV6-3 and J is TRBJ1-2, with a weak D call TRBD1 (6 bases). This CDR3 comprises 12 residues. Germline V gives CDR1 MNHEY, CDR2 SVGEGT. V lost 5 bases and J lost 8, with 12 bases in between. CDR3 DNA sequence: TGTGCCAGCAGTACAGGGAGTTGGGGCTACACCTTC. It is translated as CASSTGSWGYTF.

The chain links TRBV10-2 to TRBJ1-2, with a tentative D call TRBD1 (5 bases). V was shortened by 8 bases and J by 8 bases, with 18 bases between the two germline ends. This CDR3 is built from 13 residues. Looked up from germline, CDR1 is WSHSY and CDR2 is SAAADI. CDR3 amino acids: CASLDQGTGGYTF. The CDR3 nucleotides read TGCGCCAGCTTAGACCAGGGCACAGGAGGCTACACCTTC.

This clonotype was seen just once. The V and J genes are TRBV30 and TRBJ1-5; 9 nucleotides agree with TRBD1. The CDR3 is made up of 14 amino acids. V lost 7 bases to trimming and J lost 4 bases; unmatched junction nucleotides: 8. The V gene's germline CDR1 is GTSNPN and CDR2 SVGIG (reference sequence). The CDR3 loop reads CASQTGTGNQPQHF. CDR3 bases: TGTGCCTCTCAAACCGGGACAGGGAATCAGCCCCAGCATTTT. The variable domain in full, with the rest retrieved from reference TRBV30 and TRBJ1-5, is SQTIHQWPATLVQPVGSPLSLECTVEGTSNPNLYWYRQAAGRGLQLLFYSVGIGQISSEVPQNLSASRPQDRQFILSSKKLLLSDSGFYLCASQTGTGNQPQHFGDGTRLSIL.

The genes are TRBV6-1 and TRBJ2-1; 10 nucleotides agree with TRBD1. The germline CDR1 and CDR2 sequences are MNHNS and SASEGT. This CDR3 region has 21 residues. Trimming took 5 bases from V and 8 from J; bases not matched to a gene: 27. The CDR3 reads CASSKGQGRGLAGINRDEQFF. Here the CDR3 DNA reads TGTGCCAGCAGTAAGGGACAGGGGAGAGGTCTAGCGGGCATTAATAGGGATGAGCAGTTCTTC.

The CDR3 is CASTRQGEYVDTQYF. For the CDR3, the DNA is TGTGCCAGCACTAGACAGGGAGAATATGTAGATACGCAGTATTTT. The chain has TRBV2 and TRBJ2-3; TRBD1 matches 7 bases. Trimming took 7 bases from V and 5 from J; bases not matched to a gene: 12. Germline values: CDR1 SNHLY, CDR2 FYNNEI. The CDR3 is 15 residues long.

This clonotype was found once. One junction end disagrees with the germline gene, perhaps due to a read error. CDR3 nucleotides: TGCGCCAGCAGTTTGGCGACGAGGCCAAGGAACACAGATACGCAGTATTTT. Protein product: CASSLATRPRNTDTQYF. V gene TRBV5-1 combines with J gene TRBJ2-3; D not certain. The CDR3 consists of 17 residues. Germline CDR1 SGHRS, CDR2 YFSETQ.

This clonotype came up once. The chain links TRBV30 to TRBJ1-2; TRBD1 might be the D (5 bases). The germline CDR1 and CDR2 sequences are GTSNPN and SVGIG (reference sequence). This CDR3 is 14 amino acids long. V was pared by 5 bases and J by 4 bases, with 17 bases between. The CDR3 loop reads CAWEGAGTGYGYTF. Written as DNA, the CDR3 is TGTGCCTGGGAAGGGGCAGGGACGGGCTATGGCTACACCTTC.

The chain carries TRBV5-6 and TRBJ1-2, with D unclear. Trimming took off 3 bases at V and 4 bases at J, with 10 bases between the two ends. This CDR3 spans 13 amino acids. Germline values: CDR1 SGHDT, CDR2 YYEEEE. The CDR3 DNA sequence: TGTGCCAGCAGCTCTCAGAACGTCTATGGCTACACCTTC. Amino acids: CASSSQNVYGYTF.

This clonotype was seen just once. V and J are TRBV19 and TRBJ2-1, with a weak D call TRBD2 (6 bases). Germline loops: CDR1 LNHDA, CDR2 SQIVND (reference sequence). V shed 2 bases and J shed 5 bases, with 10 bases lying between them. This CDR3 has 14 amino acids. DNA of the CDR3: TGTGCCAGTAGTATACATAGCGGAGACAATGAGCAGTTCTTC. Encoded protein: CASSIHSGDNEQFF.

The CDR3 sequence: CASSQRGDEKLFF. The CDR3 DNA follows: TGTGCCAGCAGTCAGAGAGGGGATGAAAAACTGTTTTTT. The chain carries TRBV3-1 and TRBJ1-4; D is possibly TRBD1 (5 bases). Per germline, CDR1 LGHDT and CDR2 YNNKEL (reference sequence). This CDR3 is built from 13 residues. Trimming shortened V by 6 bases and J by 6 bases, and 11 bases separated the two germline ends.

V usage is TRBV20-1 and J usage is TRBJ2-1, with 12 bases identical to TRBD2. J gave up 3 bases and V 3 bases, and 3 bases lay outside the gene matches. The germline gives CDR1 DFQATT, CDR2 SNEGSKA (reference sequence). The CDR3 consists of 15 residues. DNA of the CDR3: TGCAGTGCTAGTGAGACTAGCGGGAGCTACAATGAGCAGTTCTTC. Its translation: CSASETSGSYNEQFF.

V is TRBV10-1 and J is TRBJ2-3; possible D gene TRBD2, 5 bases. V was shortened by 6 bases and J by 8 bases, with 12 bases between the two germline ends. Germline loops: CDR1 WNHNN, CDR2 SYGVQD (reference sequence). The CDR3 consists of 12 residues. The CDR3 protein is CASSTGSSTQYF. The CDR3, as DNA: TGCGCCAGCAGCACGGGGAGTAGTACGCAGTATTTT.

The rearrangement uses TRBV20-1 and TRBJ2-1, with 14 bases lining up with TRBD2. With V trimmed by 5 bases and J by 6 bases, 9 bases remained unmatched. Germline CDR1 DFQATT, CDR2 SNEGSKA (reference sequence). The CDR3 loop spans 16 amino acids. The DNA for the CDR3 is TGCAGTGCTGCTAGACTAGCGGGGGGGCAGGGCAATGAGCAGTTCTTC. Protein product: CSAARLAGGQGNEQFF.

CDR3 loop: CASSPPMGAVYNEQFF. In nucleotides, the CDR3 is TGCGCCAGCAGCCCGCCTATGGGGGCTGTCTACAATGAGCAGTTCTTC. This sequence joins TRBV5-1 and TRBJ2-1; D perhaps matches TRBD1 (6 bases). CDR1 SGHRS and CDR2 YFSETQ come from the germline V gene. The CDR3 has 16 residues. Trimming shortened V by 4 bases and J by 3 bases, and 17 bases separated the two germline ends. Using reference TRBV5-1 and TRBJ2-1 for the parts outside the CDR3, the full variable domain is KAGVTQTPRYLIKTRGQQVTLSCSPISGHRSVSWYQQTPGQGLQFLFEYFSETQRNKGNFPGRFSGRQFSNSRSEMNVSTLELGDSALYLCASSPPMGAVYNEQFFGPGTRLTVL.